The 20 T cell receptor beta chains reported below all come from one sample, sequenced in a study of response to subunit inactivated influenza vaccine. Each CDR3 protein is one row after TCRdb ran MiXCR on the RT-PCR reads. The sample includes around 520,000 distinct CDR3 sequences, about 25% of them seen just once. Specimen: CD4+ T cells sorted from PBMCs, collected 4 to 6 days after vaccination. These receptors were taken from a man in his fifties or sixties who received an inactivated influenza vaccine.

The CDR3 sequence: CASSWSGYGYTF. CDR3 sequence (DNA): TGCGCCAGCAGCTGGTCGGGGTATGGCTACACCTTC. The rearrangement uses TRBV5-1 and TRBJ1-2, with D hard to call. The CDR3 extends over 12 amino acids. V lost 3 bases and J 5 bases, leaving 8 bases between the germline ends. From germline, CDR1 is SGHRS and CDR2 YFSETQ.

Turning to this clonotype: One end of the junction does not line up with germline, which may come from a read error. The chain employs TRBV7-8 and TRBJ2-1; D uncertain. CDR1 is SGHVS and CDR2 is FQNEAQ in the germline V gene. The CDR3 consists of 14 residues. The CDR3 DNA reads as TGTGCCGGCAGCTTAGAGGCTAGGTTCAGTGAGCAGTTCTTC. The encoded protein is CAGSLEARFSEQFF.

The chain carries TRBV6-2 or TRBV6-3 and TRBJ2-5, with D perhaps matching TRBD1 (5 bases). The germline V and J ends were trimmed by 3 bases and 3 bases, with 17 bases remaining between them. Germline V gene sequence: CDR1 MNHEY, CDR2 SVGEGT. This CDR3 contains 16 residues. This CDR3 is CASSYEDKLRKETQYF. The CDR3 DNA is TGTGCCAGCAGTTATGAGGACAAGCTCAGAAAAGAGACCCAGTACTTC.

This clonotype was found a few times. CDR3 DNA: TGTGCCAGCAGCCAAGACCCCCGGGGCCAAGAGACCCAGTACTTC. It yields the protein CASSQDPRGQETQYF. V gene TRBV4-2 combines with J gene TRBJ2-5; the D gene is possibly TRBD2 (5 bases). Trimming took 0 bases from V and 1 from J, leaving 9 bases between them. CDR1 and CDR2 from the germline V gene are LGHNA and YNFKEQ. The CDR3 is made up of 15 amino acids.

This clonotype was found once. The chain recombines TRBV7-2 with TRBJ2-3; no reliable D call. The V end was cut by 2 bases, the J end by 10 bases, with 13 bases between. In germline, CDR1 is SGHTA, CDR2 FQGNSA. The CDR3 runs to 13 residues. Written as DNA, the CDR3 is TGTGCCAGCAGCTTATGGGCAAGTGTGGCGCAGTATTTT. Amino acid sequence: CASSLWASVAQYF.

This clonotype has only a few counts. V and J are TRBV18 and TRBJ2-1; D uncertain. V lost 1 base and J 0 bases, leaving 7 bases between the germline ends. CDR3 length: 15 residues. Germline values: CDR1 KGHSH, CDR2 LQKENI. The CDR3 sequence is CASSPLQSSYNEQFF. The CDR3 coding sequence is TGTGCCAGCTCACCACTGCAGAGCTCCTACAATGAGCAGTTCTTC. The variable domain in full, completed from reference TRBV18 and TRBJ2-1, reads NAGVMQNPRHLVRRRGQEARLRCSPMKGHSHVYWYRQLPEEGLKFMVYLQKENIIDESGMPKERFSAEFPKEGPSILRIQQVVRGDSAAYFCASSPLQSSYNEQFFGPGTRLTVL.

The genes are TRBV7-9 and TRBJ1-5, with D unclear. V was trimmed by 3 bases and J by 0 bases, leaving 6 bases between them. Looked up from germline, CDR1 is SEHNR and CDR2 is FQNEAQ (reference sequence). CDR3 length equals 14 residues. The CDR3 nucleotides are TGTGCCAGCAGCTTCTACCCTAGCAATCAGCCCCAGCATTTT. It yields the protein CASSFYPSNQPQHF.

This clonotype was found many times. The chain employs TRBV11-2 and TRBJ2-5; no clear D. The V end lost 4 bases, the J end lost 4 bases, and 10 bases lay between the germline ends. There are 13 residues in the CDR3. Per the germline V gene, CDR1 is SGHAT and CDR2 is FQNNGV. CDR3 amino acids: CASSYGVRETQYF. The DNA of the CDR3 is TGTGCCAGCAGCTATGGGGTCCGAGAGACCCAGTACTTC.

The chain recombines TRBV5-1 with TRBJ2-3; a weak D match, TRBD2 (6 bases). The CDR3 sequence is 15 residues long. CDR1 and CDR2 (germline): SGHRS, YFSETQ. Trimming stripped 1 base from V and 4 bases from J, with 13 bases between. CDR3 in amino acids: CASSLWGDSADTQYF. The CDR3 DNA reads TGCGCCAGCAGCTTGTGGGGGGACTCAGCAGATACGCAGTATTTT.

Many counts were recorded for this clonotype. The chain combines TRBV10-3 with TRBJ2-3, with a tentative D call TRBD2 (5 bases). Germline CDR1 reads ENHRY; CDR2 reads SYGVKD. The germline V and J ends were trimmed by 5 bases and 6 bases, with 12 bases remaining between them. The CDR3 length is 13 residues. CDR3 residues: CAISSTIPDTQYF. CDR3 nucleotides: TGTGCCATCAGTTCGACTATCCCCGATACGCAGTATTTT.

The chain employs TRBV5-1 and TRBJ1-6, with 8 positions matching TRBD1. This CDR3 has 14 amino acids. Germline V gives CDR1 SGHRS, CDR2 YFSETQ. Unmatched junction bases numbered 6, after V lost 4 bases and J lost 9 bases. CDR3 region: CASSTQGAGSPLHF. CDR3 nucleotides: TGCGCCAGCAGCACCCAGGGGGCCGGTTCACCCCTCCACTTT.

This rearrangement joins TRBV7-2 to TRBJ2-7; 7 positions agree with TRBD2. The CDR3 length is 14 residues. Germline values: CDR1 SGHTA, CDR2 FQGNSA. The ends lost 7 bases at V and 5 bases at J; junction bases unmatched: 11. The CDR3 DNA follows: TGTGCCAGCACCCGCGGGGGATTCGCAGACGAGCAGTACTTC. Residues: CASTRGGFADEQYF. The whole variable domain, remainder taken from reference TRBV7-2 and TRBJ2-7, is GAGVSQSPSNKVTEKGKDVELRCDPISGHTALYWYRQSLGQGLEFLIYFQGNSAPDKSGLPSDRFSAERTGGSVSTLTIQRTQQEDSAVYLCASTRGGFADEQYFGPGTRLTVT.

This clonotype was counted a few times. The V and J genes are TRBV4-3 and TRBJ2-5; 10 positions match TRBD1. Per the germline V gene, CDR1 is LGHNA and CDR2 is YSLEER. This CDR3 is 15 amino acids long. The V segment lost 1 base and the J segment 5 bases; nucleotides outside the gene matches: 4. The CDR3 sequence is CASSQATGGTETQYF. For the CDR3, the DNA is TGCGCCAGCAGCCAAGCGACAGGGGGCACGGAGACCCAGTACTTC.

The CDR3: CASSQEGRFLEQFF. In DNA form, the CDR3 reads TGTGCCAGCAGCCAAGAGGGGAGGTTCCTGGAGCAGTTCTTC. The rearrangement uses TRBV14 and TRBJ2-1, with D perhaps matching TRBD2 (6 bases). This CDR3 spans 14 amino acids. V was pared by 0 bases and J by 10 bases, with 13 bases between. CDR1 is SGHDN and CDR2 is FVKESK in the germline V gene.

This clonotype showed up many times. V usage is TRBV4-3 and J usage is TRBJ2-3; the match to TRBD2 covers 11 bases. The CDR3 sequence is 16 residues long. Trimming removed 4 bases from V and 8 bases from J; junction bases left unmatched: 11. Germline CDR1 and CDR2: LGHNA and YSLEER. This chain's CDR3 is CASSLSSGRALGTQYF. DNA of the CDR3: TGCGCCAGCAGCCTTAGTAGCGGGAGGGCCTTAGGTACGCAGTATTTT.

The CDR3 sequence: CASSLDSTGGYTF. In DNA form, the CDR3 reads TGTGCCAGCAGCTTGGACAGTACTGGTGGCTACACCTTC. The chain links TRBV7-9 to TRBJ1-2, with D possibly TRBD1 on 6 matching bases. Germline lookup yields CDR1 SEHNR and CDR2 FQNEAQ (reference sequence). The V gene lost 3 bases and the J gene lost 7 bases, with 12 bases spanning the gap. The CDR3 is 13 amino acids.

CDR3 amino acids: CASSVAQASGNEQFF. DNA of the CDR3: TGTGCCAGCAGCGTAGCCCAAGCTAGCGGTAATGAGCAGTTCTTC. This chain joins TRBV9 and TRBJ2-1; 7 nucleotides align to TRBD2. The CDR3 runs 15 residues. The J segment lost 7 bases and the V segment lost 0 bases, leaving 7 bases of the junction unmatched. Germline loops: CDR1 SGDLS, CDR2 YYNGEE.

The chain links TRBV20-1 to TRBJ2-2, with 7 bases identical to TRBD1. Germline CDR1 is DFQATT and CDR2 is SNEGSKA (reference sequence). This CDR3 has 14 amino acids. V lost 6 bases to trimming and J lost 1 base; unmatched junction nucleotides: 5. The CDR3 spells CSAGDRKNTGELFF. The CDR3 DNA reads as TGCAGTGCCGGGGACAGAAAGAACACCGGGGAGCTGTTTTTT.

This clonotype was recorded at least ten times. The chain combines TRBV5-1 with TRBJ2-5; D may be TRBD1 (6 bases). The CDR3 runs to 14 residues. V was cut by 0 bases and J by 5 bases, with 11 bases left in between. Germline CDR1 and CDR2: SGHRS and YFSETQ. The CDR3 is CASSLVGGAETQYF. The CDR3 DNA reads TGCGCCAGCAGCTTGGTTGGGGGCGCGGAGACCCAGTACTTC.

This clonotype has just a few counts. This chain connects TRBV12-3 or TRBV12-4 to TRBJ1-2; D is undetermined. This CDR3 has 13 residues. The ends were cut back, 7 bases at V and 6 bases at J, with 15 bases in the middle. The CDR3 loop is CASTGGSGDGYTF. The CDR3 DNA sequence: TGTGCCAGCACCGGAGGCTCCGGTGATGGCTACACCTTC.